These T cell receptor beta chains were read from a single sample in a study of beta chain features in type 1 diabetes. Clones were read by immunoSEQ multiplex PCR, and TCRdb kept only the in-frame ones, dropping some. The sample lists hundreds of thousands of clones; about an eighth were seen once. Material: naive CD4+ T cells from blood. The origin of the receptors is a man younger than 30 with type 1 diabetes. Each CDR3 is given with its conserved first and last residue. D genes are given only for firm matches. The listing skips clone size in some rows; elsewhere it reads once, few, many or a size class.

few,TRBJ1-6,.,TRBV6-1,CASSAGNSPLHF,TGTGCCAGCAGTGCCGGCAATTCACCCCTCCACTTT
few,TRBJ2-1,TRBD1,TRBV10-3,CAISESLGQPGEQFF,TGTGCCATCAGTGAGTCGTTGGGACAGCCGGGTGAGCAGTTCTTC
.,TRBJ2-3,.,TRBV5-6,CASSLGRTDTQYF,TGTGCCAGCAGCTTGGGCCGCACAGATACGCAGTATTTT
few,TRBJ1-2,TRBD1,TRBV25-1,CASRGQGKGYGYTF,TGTGCCAGCAGAGGACAGGGGAAAGGCTATGGCTACACCTTC
.,TRBJ1-2,.,TRBV2,CASSDEVGYGYTF,TGTGCCAGCAGTGACGAGGTTGGATATGGCTACACCTTC
.,TRBJ2-5,.,TRBV2,CATGAWEQETQYF,TGTGCCACAGGCGCGTGGGAACAAGAGACCCAGTACTTC
few,TRBJ2-4,TRBD1,TRBV30,CAWTLTGGIQYF,TGTGCCTGGACCCTGACAGGGGGTATTCAGTACTTC
.,TRBJ2-7,TRBD2,TRBV5-1,CASSWTSGATYEQYF,TGCGCCAGCAGCTGGACTAGCGGTGCTACCTACGAGCAGTACTTC
few,TRBJ1-2,.,TRBV29-1,CSVYSGEVEIYGYTF,TGCAGCGTCTACTCCGGGGAGGTGGAAATTTATGGCTACACCTTC
few,TRBJ2-5,.,TRBV5-8,CASLSTGETQYF,TGTGCCAGCTTGAGCACGGGGGAGACCCAGTACTTC
.,TRBJ1-5,TRBD1,TRBV28,CASSLGTGYQPQHF,TGTGCCAGCAGTTTGGGGACAGGTTATCAGCCCCAGCATTTT
few,TRBJ1-5,.,TRBV4-1,CASSQSWGASNQPQHF,TGCGCCAGCAGCCAATCCTGGGGGGCAAGCAATCAGCCCCAGCATTTT
.,TRBJ1-5,.,TRBV30,CAWSVHSNQPQHF,TGTGCCTGGAGTGTACATAGCAATCAGCCCCAGCATTTT
few,TRBJ1-1,.,TRBV7-2,CASSLDQGTEAFF,TGTGCCAGCAGCTTAGACCAGGGCACTGAAGCTTTCTTT
.,TRBJ2-5,.,TRBV7-3,CASSTGQLQETQYF,TGTGCCAGCAGCACAGGACAGCTCCAAGAGACCCAGTACTTC
.,TRBJ1-2,.,TRBV9,CASSAPGPGYTF,TGTGCCAGCAGCGCCCCCGGACCTGGCTACACCTTC
few,TRBJ2-7,TRBD1,TRBV28,CASNPGQGAYEQYF,TGTGCCAGCAACCCGGGACAGGGAGCCTACGAGCAGTACTTC
few,TRBJ1-1,.,TRBV7-2,CASSWRGIGNTEAFF,TGTGCCAGCAGCTGGAGGGGGATCGGGAACACTGAAGCTTTCTTT
few,TRBJ1-1,TRBD1,TRBV10-3,CAIAPWTGGNTEAFF,TGTGCCATCGCACCCTGGACAGGAGGGAACACTGAAGCTTTCTTT
.,TRBJ1-1,.,TRBV25-1,CASSEYGTESTEAFF,TGTGCCAGCAGTGAATATGGGACGGAGTCCACTGAAGCTTTCTTT
few,TRBJ2-3,TRBD2,TRBV29-1,CSVGGTSEYFTDTQYF,TGCAGCGTTGGGGGTACTAGCGAATACTTCACAGATACGCAGTATTTT
few,TRBJ2-3,TRBD1,TRBV29-1,CSVLPGGGTDTQYF,TGCAGCGTTCTCCCAGGGGGTGGCACAGATACGCAGTATTTT
.,TRBJ2-3,.,TRBV9,CASSQEGVDTQYF,TGTGCCAGCAGCCAAGAGGGCGTGGATACGCAGTATTTT
.,TRBJ1-5,.,TRBV28,CASSFSLSGNQPQHF,TGTGCCAGCAGTTTCTCCTTGTCTGGCAATCAGCCCCAGCATTTT
.,TRBJ1-1,.,TRBV27,CASGSMNTEAFF,TGTGCCAGCGGATCCATGAACACTGAAGCTTTCTTT
.,TRBJ1-2,.,TRBV9,CASSVAQGLNYGYTF,TGTGCCAGCAGCGTAGCCCAGGGGCTTAACTATGGCTACACCTTC